This entry lists 28 T cell receptor beta chains sequenced from one sample in a study of T cell changes during pregnancy in multiple sclerosis. TCRdb's table, derived via immunoSEQ multiplex PCR, lists solely in-frame clones and lacks some. The data hold some 66,000 clones, with around nine tenths observed a single time. Source: CD8+ T cells from peripheral blood mononuclear cells, taken before pregnancy. The receptors originated from a female donor with multiple sclerosis, enrolled in a pregnancy study.

This chain links TRBV9 with TRBJ1-2; 7 bases match TRBD1. In germline, CDR1 is SGDLS, CDR2 YYNGEE. This CDR3 has 15 residues. J lost 0 bases, V lost 5 bases, and 7 bases had no gene match. The CDR3 DNA reads as TGTGCCAGCAGTGCCACCGGGACAGCTAACTATGGCTACACCTTC. This translates into CASSATGTANYGYTF.

The genes are TRBV28 and TRBJ1-4; no clear D. The CDR3 is made up of 18 amino acids. The V gene's germline CDR1 is MDHEN and CDR2 SYDVKM. The V gene lost 1 base and the J gene lost 8 bases, with 23 bases spanning the gap. CDR3 amino acids: CASSLYHNSGSVGEKLFF. CDR3 DNA: TGTGCCAGCAGTTTATACCATAACAGTGGGTCCGTTGGCGAAAAACTGTTTTTT.

The chain couples TRBV27 to TRBJ2-2, with no clear D. Trimming cost V 2 bases and J 5 bases, with 12 bases left between them. The germline CDR1 and CDR2 sequences are MNHEY and SMNVEV (reference sequence). This CDR3 is 15 amino acids long. CDR3 region: CASSLEQEGTGELFF. In nucleotides, the CDR3 is TGTGCCAGCAGTTTAGAGCAGGAAGGTACCGGGGAGCTGTTTTTT.

This clone appeared once. This sequence joins TRBV9 and TRBJ2-7; 9 bases are shared with TRBD2. V was clipped by 0 bases and J by 1 base; unmatched bases: 8. CDR3 length: 17 amino acids. CDR1 is SGDLS, CDR2 YYNGEE, per germline. The CDR3 reads CASSVASGVVGSYEQYF. Here the CDR3 DNA reads TGTGCCAGCAGCGTAGCTAGCGGGGTTGTTGGTTCCTACGAGCAGTACTTC.

This clone showed up just once. This chain uses TRBV7-9 with TRBJ1-1, with D tentatively TRBD1 (6 bases). V was pared by 3 bases and J by 1 base, with 9 bases between. CDR1 SEHNR and CDR2 FQNEAQ come from the germline V gene (reference sequence). This CDR3 spans 14 amino acids. The CDR3 is CASSFAGENTEAFF. DNA for the CDR3: TGTGCCAGCAGCTTCGCAGGGGAGAACACTGAAGCTTTCTTT.

The V gene is TRBV27, the J gene TRBJ2-7; D perhaps matches TRBD1 (6 bases). V dropped 7 bases and J dropped 3 bases, with 13 bases sitting between them. Looked up from germline, CDR1 is MNHEY and CDR2 is SMNVEV (reference sequence). The CDR3 extends over 13 amino acids. As DNA, the CDR3 is TGTGCCAGCACTCAGGGGCAGGGCTACGAGCAGTACTTC. As protein: CASTQGQGYEQYF.

This clone was seen a single time. This rearrangement joins TRBV9 to TRBJ2-5; 8 bases map to TRBD1. V shed 4 bases, J shed 5 bases, and the junction held 7 bases outside the gene matches. The CDR3 contains 14 residues. CDR1 is SGDLS, CDR2 YYNGEE, per germline. The CDR3 protein is CASSPGQGGETQYF. CDR3 nucleotide sequence: TGTGCCAGCAGCCCCGGACAGGGCGGTGAGACCCAGTACTTC.

V is TRBV6-6 and J is TRBJ1-5, with D possibly matching TRBD1 (5 bases). Trimming took off 6 bases at V and 3 bases at J, with 12 bases between the two ends. Germline CDR1 reads MNHNY; CDR2 reads SVGAGI (reference sequence). This CDR3 has 14 residues. The CDR3 loop is CASSHRLNNQPQHF. The CDR3 DNA sequence: TGTGCCAGCAGCCACAGGCTGAACAATCAGCCCCAGCATTTT.

In its sample, this clone was seen a few times. J is TRBJ1-1 and V is TRBV10-3, with D tentatively TRBD1 (6 bases). Germline CDR1 is ENHRY and CDR2 is SYGVKD. V shed 6 bases and J shed 2 bases, with 13 bases lying between them. This CDR3 is 14 amino acids long. The CDR3 here is CAIRTGGLNTEAFF. DNA for the CDR3: TGTGCCATCAGGACGGGGGGCTTAAACACTGAAGCTTTCTTT.

This clone is medium-sized in the sample. The gene calls are TRBV7-9 and TRBJ1-1; TRBD1 is a possible D gene (6 bases). The CDR3 extends over 15 amino acids. In germline, CDR1 is SEHNR, CDR2 FQNEAQ (reference sequence). The V gene lost 4 bases and the J gene lost 0 bases, with 12 bases spanning the gap. The DNA of the CDR3 is TGTGCCAGCAGCTCAGGACCAGGGGTGAACACTGAAGCTTTCTTT. Translation: CASSSGPGVNTEAFF.

The chain couples TRBV13 to TRBJ1-2, with 7 bases fitting TRBD1. CDR3 length equals 17 residues. Germline V gives CDR1 PRHDT, CDR2 FYEKMQ (reference sequence). The junction had 12 bases not matched to a gene; V was cut back by 5 bases and J by 0 bases. The CDR3 DNA sequence: TGTGCCAGCAGCACTCGGACAGGCTGGGGAGCTAACTATGGCTACACCTTC. Its translation is CASSTRTGWGANYGYTF.

The gene calls are TRBV5-5 and TRBJ1-2, with 12 bases that match TRBD1. Per the germline V gene, CDR1 is SGHKS and CDR2 is YYEKEE (reference sequence). J gave up 12 bases and V 4 bases, and 7 bases lay outside the gene matches. This CDR3 has 13 amino acids. This chain's CDR3 is CASSGTGGASHTF. The DNA of the CDR3 is TGTGCCAGCAGCGGGACAGGGGGCGCTTCCCACACCTTC.

The J gene is TRBJ2-7, the V gene TRBV5-8; 8 bases map to TRBD2. The V segment lost 9 bases and the J segment 3 bases; nucleotides outside the gene matches: 11. Germline-derived CDR1 and CDR2 are SGHTS and YDEGEE. The CDR3 has 14 amino acids. DNA for the CDR3: TGTGCCACGAAGACCCCGGGACTAGACTACGAGCAGTACTTC. The encoded protein is CATKTPGLDYEQYF.

The chain is built from TRBV6-1 and TRBJ2-1; perhaps TRBD1 as D (5 bases). V was shortened by 6 bases and J by 2 bases, with 14 bases between the two germline ends. This CDR3 is built from 15 residues. Germline loops: CDR1 MNHNS, CDR2 SASEGT. The CDR3 sequence is CASRTDSSAYNEQFF. The CDR3 DNA sequence: TGTGCCAGCAGGACCGACAGTTCGGCCTACAATGAGCAGTTCTTC.

V gene TRBV6-5 combines with J gene TRBJ2-1, with 7 bases that match TRBD1. The J segment lost 7 bases and the V segment lost 5 bases, leaving 8 bases of the junction unmatched. CDR3 length: 14 amino acids. CDR1 and CDR2 (germline): MNHEY, SVGAGI. The CDR3 DNA sequence: TGTGCCAGCAGTGCAACAGGGGCTGGGAATGAGCAGTTCTTC. Residues: CASSATGAGNEQFF.

CDR3 in DNA: TGTGCCACCCGGACAGGGGAAGGGTCACCCCTCCACTTT. This sequence encodes CATRTGEGSPLHF. The V gene is TRBV11-2, the J gene TRBJ1-6; 9 nucleotides agree with TRBD1. The germline V gene encodes CDR1 SGHAT and CDR2 FQNNGV. The CDR3 runs 13 residues. J gave up 10 bases and V 10 bases, and 8 bases lay outside the gene matches.

The J gene is TRBJ2-1, the V gene TRBV7-9, with 9 bases fitting TRBD1. The CDR3 covers 12 residues. Germline CDR1 and CDR2: SEHNR and FQNEAQ (reference sequence). CDR3 region: CAGDREDNEQFF. CDR3 nucleotide sequence: TGTGCGGGGGACAGGGAGGACAATGAGCAGTTCTTC.

The chain uses TRBV12-2 and TRBJ2-5; the DNA was not used to check the table's D call, TRBD2. TRBV12-2 is listed as a pseudogene. The CDR3 spans 18 residues. Written as DNA, the CDR3 is TGTGCAAGTCGCTTAGAACGTCGGCCTCGGGGGATTGGAGAGACCCAGTACTTC. Translating it yields CASRLERRPRGIGETQYF.

This clone was detected only once. The chain combines TRBV9 with TRBJ2-1; D is possibly TRBD1 (6 bases). V gave up 1 base and J gave up 0 bases, with 11 bases separating them. CDR1 is SGDLS, CDR2 YYNGEE, per germline. CDR3 length equals 16 residues. The CDR3 is CASSVSGASSYNEQFF. For the CDR3, the DNA is TGTGCCAGCAGCGTATCAGGGGCTAGCTCCTACAATGAGCAGTTCTTC.

This chain links TRBV19 with TRBJ1-1; D is ambiguous. V lost 6 bases and J lost 8, with 13 bases in between. Germline V gene data show CDR1 as LNHDA and CDR2 as SQIVND (reference sequence). CDR3 length equals 12 residues. In DNA, the CDR3 is TGTGCCAGTAGATTTTCGGCGGAGGAAGCTTTCTTT. As protein: CASRFSAEEAFF.

V usage is TRBV4-2 and J usage is TRBJ1-1, with D perhaps TRBD1 (5 bases). V lost 3 bases and J 1 base, leaving 12 bases between the germline ends. Germline values: CDR1 LGHNA, CDR2 YNFKEQ. The CDR3 has 15 amino acids. The CDR3 loop reads CASSQTEAGNTEAFF. The CDR3 DNA is TGTGCCAGCAGCCAGACAGAGGCAGGGAACACTGAAGCTTTCTTT.

The chain is built from TRBV2 and TRBJ2-7; TRBD2 is a possible D gene (7 bases). V was pared by 6 bases and J by 0 bases, with 15 bases between. Germline-derived CDR1 and CDR2 are SNHLY and FYNNEI. This CDR3 region has 15 residues. The CDR3 nucleotides are TGTGCCAGCAGCGGGCTAAGGGGGGGCTCCTACGAGCAGTACTTC. It yields the protein CASSGLRGGSYEQYF.

In its sample, this clone was seen once. The chain joins TRBV9 to TRBJ2-3; a possible D gene is TRBD2 (5 bases). Looked up from germline, CDR1 is SGDLS and CDR2 is YYNGEE. Between the trimmed V and J ends, which lost 3 bases and 2 bases, there was a span of 13 bases. The CDR3 has 15 amino acids. This CDR3 reads CASSGGDDFTDTQYF. The DNA for the CDR3 is TGTGCCAGCAGCGGGGGAGACGATTTCACAGATACGCAGTATTTT.

This sequence joins TRBV27 and TRBJ1-5; tentative D call: TRBD1 (5 bases). Germline loops: CDR1 MNHEY, CDR2 SMNVEV (reference sequence). Trimming removed 0 bases from V and 4 bases from J, with 10 bases in between. The CDR3 is made up of 15 amino acids. The CDR3 coding sequence is TGTGCCAGCAGTTTATCGTGGGAGGGGAATCAGCCCCAGCATTTT. Translation: CASSLSWEGNQPQHF.

This chain joins TRBV4-2 and TRBJ2-7; D gene unclear. Germline lookup yields CDR1 LGHNA and CDR2 YNFKEQ. The V and J ends lost 3 bases and 5 bases respectively, with 14 bases between them. The CDR3 is made up of 14 amino acids. CDR3 coding DNA: TGTGCCAGCAGCCAGGCATCCCCTAGAAACGAGCAGTACTTC. Its translation is CASSQASPRNEQYF.

V gene TRBV6-4 combines with J gene TRBJ1-1, with D possibly being TRBD1 (5 bases). CDR3 length: 13 residues. Trimming removed 6 bases from V and 2 bases from J, with 10 bases in between. Per the germline V gene, CDR1 is MRHNA and CDR2 is SNTAGT. The chain's CDR3 is CASSAQGNTEAFF. CDR3 sequence (DNA): TGTGCCAGCAGCGCCCAGGGTAACACTGAAGCTTTCTTT.

The chain carries TRBV19 and TRBJ1-5; D is undetermined. The CDR3 totals 14 residues. Germline loops: CDR1 LNHDA, CDR2 SQIVND (reference sequence). Trimming took off 5 bases at V and 3 bases at J, with 11 bases between the two ends. Here the CDR3 DNA reads TGTGCCAGTAGTTGGCCAGGTCCCAATCAGCCCCAGCATTTT. The encoded protein is CASSWPGPNQPQHF.

V is TRBV9 and J is TRBJ2-1; 9 positions match TRBD2. The germline gives CDR1 SGDLS, CDR2 YYNGEE. The CDR3 length is 15 residues. The ends lost 0 bases at V and 10 bases at J; junction bases unmatched: 8. The CDR3 DNA follows: TGTGCCAGCAGCGTAGATGGCGGGGGGGCCTCAGAGCAGTTCTTC. Its translation is CASSVDGGGASEQFF.